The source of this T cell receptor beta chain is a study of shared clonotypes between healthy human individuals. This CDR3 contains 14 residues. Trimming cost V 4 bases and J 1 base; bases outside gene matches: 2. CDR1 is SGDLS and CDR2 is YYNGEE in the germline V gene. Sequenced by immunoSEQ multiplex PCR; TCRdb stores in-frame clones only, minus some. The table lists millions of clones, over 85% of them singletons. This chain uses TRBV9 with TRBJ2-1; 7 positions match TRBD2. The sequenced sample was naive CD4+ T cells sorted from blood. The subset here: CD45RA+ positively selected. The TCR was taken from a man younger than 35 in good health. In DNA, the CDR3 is TGTGCCAGCAGCAAAGCGGGGTCCTACAATGAGCAGTTCTTC. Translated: CASSKAGSYNEQFF. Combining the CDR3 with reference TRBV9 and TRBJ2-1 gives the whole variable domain DSGVTQTPKHLITATGQRVTLRCSPRSGDLSVYWYQQSLDQGLQFLIQYYNGEERAKGNILERFSAQQFPDLHSELNLSSLELGDSALYFCASSKAGSYNEQFFGPGTRLTVL.